The 8 T cell receptor beta chains in this list originate from one sample, sequenced in a study of blood T cells in healthy people across ages. A second about 7 to 12 cycle PCR used barcoded and J-beta primers. TCRdb processed the 5' RACE reads anew with MiXCR; each CDR3 protein has one entry. The sample comprises some 690,000 distinct CDR3 sequences, 22% of which are singletons, and about 22% rests with the top ten. Input material: blood. The receptors were gathered from a man in his 70s in good health.

The chain uses TRBV4-1 and TRBJ2-1; D is ambiguous. The CDR3 covers 13 residues. Looked up from germline, CDR1 is MGHRA and CDR2 is YSYEKL. V gave up 1 base and J gave up 8 bases, with 9 bases separating them. Here the CDR3 DNA reads TGCGCCAGCAGCCAAGGAGTAAGGGATGAGCAGTTCTTC. Translating gives CASSQGVRDEQFF.

The rearrangement links TRBV20-1 to TRBJ1-2, with unresolved D. Trimming shortened V by 0 bases and J by 4 bases, and 9 bases separated the two germline ends. The CDR3 length is 13 residues. From germline, CDR1 is DFQATT and CDR2 SNEGSKA (reference sequence). The CDR3 DNA reads TGCAGTGCTAGAGATGGCAATTCCTATGGCTACACCTTC. Its translation is CSARDGNSYGYTF.

The V gene is TRBV20-1, the J gene TRBJ2-7, with 8 bases aligning to TRBD2. The better agreement between TRBJ2-1 and the DNA end casts doubt on the J call. This CDR3 contains 13 residues. CDR1 and CDR2 (germline): DFQATT, SNEGSKA (reference sequence). CDR3 residues: CSGGTRTVSEQFF. Here the CDR3 DNA reads TGCAGTGGAGGGACTAGGACGGTGTCTGAGCAGTTCTTC.

This clonotype came up a few times. This chain links TRBV12-3 or TRBV12-4 with TRBJ1-3; no reliable D call. The CDR3 is 16 amino acids. V dropped 1 base and J dropped 9 bases, with 19 bases sitting between them. The CDR3 is CASSLGRLILRSTIYF. The CDR3 bases are TGTGCCAGCAGTTTAGGACGGCTGATTTTGAGGAGCACCATATATTTT.

This chain joins TRBV20-1 and TRBJ2-1; 10 positions agree with TRBD2. The V and J ends lost 1 base and 8 bases, in that order; junction bases with no gene match: 8. The V gene's germline CDR1 is DFQATT and CDR2 SNEGSKA (reference sequence). This CDR3 comprises 15 residues. CDR3 DNA sequence: TGCAGTGCTAGAGGAGCTAGCGGGAGAATTTATGAGCAGTTCTTC. Translated: CSARGASGRIYEQFF.

This clonotype has more than one count but fewer than ten. The CDR3 protein is CASSLEIGNIQYF. DNA for the CDR3: TGTGCCAGCAGTTTGGAAATTGGAAACATTCAGTACTTC. This chain joins TRBV12-3 or TRBV12-4 and TRBJ2-4; D is undetermined. The CDR3 loop spans 13 amino acids. Trimming removed 3 bases at V and 6 bases at J, with 9 bases between.

This chain joins TRBV11-2 and TRBJ1-3; D not certain. Trimming pared 1 base from V and 4 bases from J, leaving 8 bases between. The CDR3 length is 14 residues. The germline gives CDR1 SGHAT, CDR2 FQNNGV. DNA for the CDR3: TGTGCCAGCAGCTTAGTTCGTGGGGGAAACACCATATATTTT. Translating it yields CASSLVRGGNTIYF.

Comments on this clonotype: One end of the junction fails to match germline, which may point to a read error. The chain employs TRBV5-1 and TRBJ2-5, with D hard to call. The CDR3 runs to 15 residues. The germline V gene has CDR1 SGHRS and CDR2 YFSETQ. The CDR3 DNA follows: TGCGCCAGCGGCTTGGCCCCAACCTCCGAAGAGACCCAGTACTTC. This encodes CASGLAPTSEETQYF.